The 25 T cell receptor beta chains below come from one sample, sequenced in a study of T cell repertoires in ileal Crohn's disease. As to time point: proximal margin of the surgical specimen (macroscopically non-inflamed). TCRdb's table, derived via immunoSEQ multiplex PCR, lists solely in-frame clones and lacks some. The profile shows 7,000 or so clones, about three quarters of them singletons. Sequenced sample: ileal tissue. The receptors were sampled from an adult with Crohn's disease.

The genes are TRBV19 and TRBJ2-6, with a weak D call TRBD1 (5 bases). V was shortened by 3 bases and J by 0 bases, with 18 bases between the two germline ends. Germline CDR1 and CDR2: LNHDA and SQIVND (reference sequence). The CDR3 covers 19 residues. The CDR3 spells CASSMGLPGRPSGANVLTF. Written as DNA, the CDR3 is TGTGCCAGTAGTATGGGCTTACCAGGGCGCCCCTCTGGGGCCAACGTCCTGACTTTC.

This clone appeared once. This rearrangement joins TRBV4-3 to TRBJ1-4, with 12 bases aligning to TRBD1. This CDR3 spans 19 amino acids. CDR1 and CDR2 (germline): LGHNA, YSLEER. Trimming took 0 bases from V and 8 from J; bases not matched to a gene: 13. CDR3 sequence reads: CASSQDPLGTGGEREKLFF. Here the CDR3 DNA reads TGCGCCAGCAGCCAAGATCCGCTCGGGACAGGGGGCGAAAGGGAAAAACTGTTTTTT.

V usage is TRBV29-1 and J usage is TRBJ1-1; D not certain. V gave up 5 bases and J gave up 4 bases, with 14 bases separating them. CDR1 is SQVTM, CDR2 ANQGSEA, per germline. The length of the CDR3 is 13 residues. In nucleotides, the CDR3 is TGCAGCGTTTTTACGGGGATGGGCACTGAAGCTTTCTTT. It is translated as CSVFTGMGTEAFF.

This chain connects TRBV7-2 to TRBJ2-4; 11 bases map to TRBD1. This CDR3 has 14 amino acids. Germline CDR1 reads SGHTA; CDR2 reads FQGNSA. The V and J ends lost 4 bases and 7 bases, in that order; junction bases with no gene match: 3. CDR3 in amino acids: CASSSRDRGNIQYF. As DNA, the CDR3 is TGTGCCAGCAGCTCCCGGGACAGGGGGAACATTCAGTACTTC.

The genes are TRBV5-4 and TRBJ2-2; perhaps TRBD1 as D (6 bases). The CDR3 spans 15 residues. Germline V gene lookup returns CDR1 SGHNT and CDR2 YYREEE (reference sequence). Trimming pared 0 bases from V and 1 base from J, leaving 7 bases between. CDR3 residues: CASSLAGVNTGELFF. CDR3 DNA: TGTGCCAGCAGCTTGGCAGGGGTGAACACCGGGGAGCTGTTTTTT. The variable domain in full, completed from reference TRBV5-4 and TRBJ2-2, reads ETGVTQSPTHLIKTRGQQVTLRCSSQSGHNTVSWYQQALGQGPQFIFQYYREEENGRGNFPPRFSGLQFPNYSSELNVNALELDDSALYLCASSLAGVNTGELFFGEGSRLTVL.

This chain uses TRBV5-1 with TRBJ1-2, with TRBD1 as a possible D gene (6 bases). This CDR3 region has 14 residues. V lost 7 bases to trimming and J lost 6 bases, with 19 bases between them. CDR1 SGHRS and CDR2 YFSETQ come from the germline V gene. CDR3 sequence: CASRPTTGWDGYTF. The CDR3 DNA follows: TGCGCCAGCCGCCCCACTACAGGGTGGGATGGCTACACCTTC.

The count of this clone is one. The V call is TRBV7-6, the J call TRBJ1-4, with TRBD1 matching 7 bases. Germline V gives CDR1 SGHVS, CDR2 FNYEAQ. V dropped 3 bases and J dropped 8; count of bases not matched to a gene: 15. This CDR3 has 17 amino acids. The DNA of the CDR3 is TGTGCCAGCAGCTTGCCCCCCACAGGGGCGGGCAGAGAAAAACTGTTTTTT. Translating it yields CASSLPPTGAGREKLFF. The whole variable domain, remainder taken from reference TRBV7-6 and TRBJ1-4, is GAGVSQSPRYKVTKRGQDVALRCDPISGHVSLYWYRQALGQGPEFLTYFNYEAQQDKSGLPNDRFSAERPEGSISTLTIQRTEQRDSAMYRCASSLPPTGAGREKLFFGSGTQLSVL.

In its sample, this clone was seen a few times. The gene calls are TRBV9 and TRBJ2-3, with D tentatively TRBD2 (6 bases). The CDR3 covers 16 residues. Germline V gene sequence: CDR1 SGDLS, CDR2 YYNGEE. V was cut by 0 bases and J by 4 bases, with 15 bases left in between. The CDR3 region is CASSVDGSGVADTQYF. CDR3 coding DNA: TGTGCCAGCAGCGTAGATGGTAGCGGCGTCGCAGATACGCAGTATTTT.

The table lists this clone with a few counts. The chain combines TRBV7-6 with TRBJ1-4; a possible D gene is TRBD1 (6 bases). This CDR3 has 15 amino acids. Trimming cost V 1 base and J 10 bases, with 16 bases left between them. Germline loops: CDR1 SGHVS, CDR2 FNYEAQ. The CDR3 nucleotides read TGTGCCAGCAGCTTAGGGGGGCCCCCCGCTGGAAAACTGTTTTTT. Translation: CASSLGGPPAGKLFF.

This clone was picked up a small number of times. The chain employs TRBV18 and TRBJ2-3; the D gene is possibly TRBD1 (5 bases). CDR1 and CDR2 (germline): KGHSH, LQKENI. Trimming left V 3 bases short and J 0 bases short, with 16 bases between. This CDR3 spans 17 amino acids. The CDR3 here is CASSPVRQRTSTDTQYF. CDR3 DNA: TGTGCCAGCTCACCGGTCCGACAGAGAACTAGCACAGATACGCAGTATTTT.

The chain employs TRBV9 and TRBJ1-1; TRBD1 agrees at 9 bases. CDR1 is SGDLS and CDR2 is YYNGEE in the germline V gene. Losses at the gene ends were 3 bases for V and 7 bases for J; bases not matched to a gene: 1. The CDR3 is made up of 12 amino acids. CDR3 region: CASSEGQGEAFF. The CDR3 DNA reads TGTGCCAGCAGCGAGGGACAGGGTGAAGCTTTCTTT.

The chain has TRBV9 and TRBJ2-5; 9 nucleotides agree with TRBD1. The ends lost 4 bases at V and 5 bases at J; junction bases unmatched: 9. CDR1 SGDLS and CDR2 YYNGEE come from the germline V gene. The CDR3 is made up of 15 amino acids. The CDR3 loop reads CASSQTGGTFETQYF. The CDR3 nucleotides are TGTGCCAGCAGCCAGACAGGGGGTACATTTGAGACCCAGTACTTC.

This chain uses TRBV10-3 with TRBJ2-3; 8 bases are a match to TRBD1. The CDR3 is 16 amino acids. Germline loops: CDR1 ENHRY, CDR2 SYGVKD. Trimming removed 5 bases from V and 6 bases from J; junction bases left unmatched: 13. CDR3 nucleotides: TGTGCCATCAGTTACGACGACAGGGGACGGTTGGATACGCAGTATTTT. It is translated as CAISYDDRGRLDTQYF.

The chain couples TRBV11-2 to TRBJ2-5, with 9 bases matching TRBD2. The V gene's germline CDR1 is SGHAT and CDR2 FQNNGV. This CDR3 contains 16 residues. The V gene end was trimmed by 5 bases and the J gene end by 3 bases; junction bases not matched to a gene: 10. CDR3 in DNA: TGTGCCAGCAGCCCCCGCGGGGGGGGGCCGGAAGAGACCCAGTACTTC. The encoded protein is CASSPRGGGPEETQYF. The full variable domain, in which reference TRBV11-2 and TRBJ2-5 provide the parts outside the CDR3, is EAGVAQSPRYKIIEKRQSVAFWCNPISGHATLYWYQQILGQGPKLLIQFQNNGVVDDSQLPKDRFSAERLKGVDSTLKIQPAKLEDSAVYLCASSPRGGGPEETQYFGPGTRLLVL.

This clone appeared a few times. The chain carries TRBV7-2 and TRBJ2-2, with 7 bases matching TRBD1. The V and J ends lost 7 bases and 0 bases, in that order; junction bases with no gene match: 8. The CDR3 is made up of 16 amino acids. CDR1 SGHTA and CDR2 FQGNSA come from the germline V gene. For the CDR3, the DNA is TGTGCCAGCAAACTGGGGCAGGGGGCGAACACCGGGGAGCTGTTTTTT. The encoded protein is CASKLGQGANTGELFF.

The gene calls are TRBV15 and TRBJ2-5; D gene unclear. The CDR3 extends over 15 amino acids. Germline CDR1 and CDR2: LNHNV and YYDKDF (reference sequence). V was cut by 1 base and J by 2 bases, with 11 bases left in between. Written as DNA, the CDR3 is TGTGCCACCAGCAGAGCACGTTCGGTTCAAGAGACCCAGTACTTC. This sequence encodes CATSRARSVQETQYF.

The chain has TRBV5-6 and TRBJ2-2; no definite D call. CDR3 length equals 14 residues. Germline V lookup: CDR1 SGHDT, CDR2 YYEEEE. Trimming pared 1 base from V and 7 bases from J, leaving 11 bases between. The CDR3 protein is CASSLTISIGELFF. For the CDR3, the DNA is TGTGCCAGCAGCTTGACGATTTCGATCGGGGAGCTGTTTTTT.

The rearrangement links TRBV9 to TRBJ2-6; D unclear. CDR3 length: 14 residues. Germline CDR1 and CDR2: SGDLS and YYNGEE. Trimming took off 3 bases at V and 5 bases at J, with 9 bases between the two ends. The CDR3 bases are TGTGCCAGCAGCGCCTGGAGTAGGGCCAACGTCCTGACTTTC. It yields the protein CASSAWSRANVLTF.

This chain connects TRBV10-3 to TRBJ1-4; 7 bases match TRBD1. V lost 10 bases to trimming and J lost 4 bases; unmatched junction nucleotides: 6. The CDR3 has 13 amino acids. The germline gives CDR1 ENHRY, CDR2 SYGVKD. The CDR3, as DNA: TGTGCCACCTCCAGGGGGAGTAATGAAAAACTGTTTTTT. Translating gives CATSRGSNEKLFF.

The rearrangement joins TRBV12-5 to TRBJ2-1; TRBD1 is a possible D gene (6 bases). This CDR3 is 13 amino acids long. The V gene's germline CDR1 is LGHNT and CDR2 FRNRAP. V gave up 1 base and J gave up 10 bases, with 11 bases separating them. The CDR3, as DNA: TGTGCTAGTGGTTTGGCTCGGACAGACGAGCAGTTCTTC. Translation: CASGLARTDEQFF.

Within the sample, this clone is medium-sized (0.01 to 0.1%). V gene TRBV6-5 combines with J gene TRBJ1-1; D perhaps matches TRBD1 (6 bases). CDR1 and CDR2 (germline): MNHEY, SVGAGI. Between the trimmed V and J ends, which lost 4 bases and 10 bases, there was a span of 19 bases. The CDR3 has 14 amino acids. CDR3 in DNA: TGTGCCAGCAGTTCACCCGGGGGCCTCTCCTCAGCTTTCTTT. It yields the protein CASSSPGGLSSAFF.

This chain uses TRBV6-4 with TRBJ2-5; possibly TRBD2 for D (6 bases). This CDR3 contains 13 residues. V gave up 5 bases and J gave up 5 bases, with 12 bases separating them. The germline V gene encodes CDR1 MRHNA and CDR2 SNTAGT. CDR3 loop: CASSFQRGETQYF. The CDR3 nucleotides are TGTGCCAGCAGTTTCCAACGGGGGGAGACCCAGTACTTC.

This CDR3 is CASSPSTGGTEAFF. Here the CDR3 DNA reads TGTGCCAGCAGCCCTTCGACAGGGGGCACTGAAGCTTTCTTT. J is TRBJ1-1 and V is TRBV11-2, with 9 bases identical to TRBD1. V was pared by 5 bases and J by 4 bases, with 5 bases of the junction left unmatched. The germline V gene has CDR1 SGHAT and CDR2 FQNNGV. The CDR3 loop spans 14 amino acids.

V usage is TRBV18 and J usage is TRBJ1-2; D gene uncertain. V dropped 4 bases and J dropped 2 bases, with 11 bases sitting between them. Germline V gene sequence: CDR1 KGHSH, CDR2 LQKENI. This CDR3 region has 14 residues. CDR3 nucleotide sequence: TGTGCCAGCTCACAACAAGTGGACAACTATGGCTACACCTTC. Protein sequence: CASSQQVDNYGYTF.

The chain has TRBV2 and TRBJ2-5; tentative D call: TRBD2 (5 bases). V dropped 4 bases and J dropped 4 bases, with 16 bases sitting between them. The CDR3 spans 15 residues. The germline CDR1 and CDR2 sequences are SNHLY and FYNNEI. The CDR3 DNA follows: TGTGCCAGCAGTGTTCGGTTCAGTGGAGGAGAGACCCAGTACTTC. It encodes CASSVRFSGGETQYF.